This entry describes one T cell receptor beta chain. Data came from immunoSEQ multiplex PCR; TCRdb stores just in-frame clones and leaves some out. The sample yields around 200,000 clones, 70% to 90% seen once. The data originate from a study of blood T cell repertoires in COVID-19. Study overall: Sources were T cells, B-cell-depleted T cells, or PBMCs; the material itself was cDNA or gDNA.

This CDR3 comprises 15 residues. V lost 0 bases, J lost 7 bases, and 6 bases stayed unmatched. The germline gives CDR1 SGHRS, CDR2 YFSETQ. Sequencing used peripheral blood. The chain combines TRBV5-1 with TRBJ2-7, with 11 bases identical to TRBD2. The receptor was isolated from a man aged 35 to 55 with acute or convalescent COVID-19. CDR3 DNA: TGCGCCAGCAGCTTGGTTGTAGCGGGAGGGAAAGAGCAGTACTTC. It yields the protein CASSLVVAGGKEQYF.